The entry that follows covers one T cell receptor (beta chain) sequence. Its antigen is as yet unknown. These data originate in a study of Ad26.COV2.S vaccination and SARS-CoV-2 variants. Looking at the study overall: Into the muscle, Ad26.COV2.S was dosed once or twice, 56 days apart.

Study observations and caveats: Reportedly, after vaccination the spike-specific CD8+ and CD4+ T cell responses displayed substantial breadth.

Treatment given: over 15 received Ad26.COV2.S at low or high dose, single or two shots; 5 received placebo; per-sample allocation not given. On day 63 after the first injection, vaccine and placebo recipients gave samples. The length of the CDR3 is 15 residues. Trimming left V 1 base short and J 5 bases short, with 14 bases between. The germline gives CDR1 SEHNR, CDR2 FQNEAQ (reference sequence). The data were produced by immunoSEQ multiplex PCR, yet TCRdb's version contains in-frame clones alone and is incomplete. The data show 350,000 to 500,000 clones, with 89% seen just once and just over 2.5% held by the top ten.

The TCR comes from a person between 18 and 59 years old who received the Ad26.COV2.S COVID-19 vaccine or a placebo. The rearrangement uses TRBV7-9 and TRBJ1-2, with D unclear. The sequencing used peripheral blood, collected in a trial of Ad26.COV2.S vaccine versus placebo. CDR3: CASSLEGPGSYGYTF. CDR3 bases: TGTGCCAGCAGCTTAGAGGGTCCGGGATCTTATGGCTACACCTTC.